These T cell receptor beta chains were read from a single sample in a study of CXCR3-negative and CXCR3-positive naive CD8 T cells. TCRdb re-called the 5' RACE reads; every CDR3 protein appears as one record, without DNA. The sample spans about 130,000 distinct CDR3 sequences; the ten largest clones claim approximately 0.29%. Sequencing was done on a sample of naive CXCR3- CD8+ T cells from blood. These receptors all stem from a human donor in good health. Some clones in this sample may be carry-over from other donors' samples. The CDR3 runs from the conserved cysteine through the conserved F or W.

>TRBJ2-7|TRBV25-1
CASTGGPYEQYF
>TRBJ2-5|TRBV29-1
CSATLPVLETQYF
>TRBJ1-1|TRBV29-1
CSVGQGGREAFF
>TRBJ2-7|TRBV3-1
CASSQEASGAYEQYF
>TRBJ2-2|TRBV2
CASSHLDSYTGELFF
>TRBJ2-2|TRBV9
CASSTSGTSAGELFF
>TRBJ2-7|TRBV29-1
CSVAGTSVAIGYEQYF
>TRBJ2-1|TRBV29-1
CSVTLAGYNEQFF
>TRBJ2-3|TRBV19
CATRPGASFADTQYF
>TRBJ1-1|TRBV15
CATSPTGTGGGWGTEAFF
>TRBJ2-1|TRBV4-2
CASRELGLAGSDEQFF
>TRBJ2-7|TRBV5-1
CASTYPGTSEQYF
>TRBJ2-5|TRBV4-2
CASSQELVFRGQETQYF
>TRBJ2-1|TRBV14
CASGPREGLLEQFF
>TRBJ2-2|TRBV5-6
CASSLANRAANTGELFF
>TRBJ2-1|TRBV2
CASSGDFDEQFF
>TRBJ2-3|TRBV7-9
CASSLLQGAVTDTQYF
>TRBJ2-5|TRBV4-3
CASSQDGTRVETQYF
>TRBJ1-2|TRBV7-2
CASSWDRIYGYTF
>TRBJ1-6|TRBV15
CATSPGQDYSPLHF
>TRBJ2-2|TRBV29-1
CSVRGLIEDNTGELFF
>TRBJ2-7|TRBV5-1
CASSLAPGITDEQYF
>TRBJ2-5|TRBV7-9
CASRNSQETQYF
>TRBJ2-7|TRBV7-9
CASQTAPHYEQYF
>TRBJ2-1|TRBV6-2/TRBV6-3
CASSVQGVYNEQFF
>TRBJ2-1|TRBV27
CASSLVRGDEQFF
>TRBJ2-1|TRBV4-2
CASSQEGGYNEQFF
>TRBJ2-7|TRBV29-1
CSVEDLGGYEQYF
>TRBJ2-6|TRBV5-4
CASSGASGANVLTF
>TRBJ2-1|TRBV28
CASSRTGRRQFF
>TRBJ2-1|TRBV5-5
CASSLQTSGSDEQFF
>TRBJ2-6|TRBV7-9
CASSLAVGSGANVLTF
>TRBJ2-3|TRBV29-1
CSAATGLGTDTQYF
>TRBJ2-1|TRBV12-3/TRBV12-4
CASNDRDGYNEQFF
>TRBJ2-3|TRBV5-5
CASSLGTTSTDTQYF
>TRBJ1-2|TRBV4-3
CASSDITSNYGYTF
>TRBJ2-7|TRBV3-1
CASSVGVSHSYEQYF
>TRBJ2-1|TRBV10-1
CASSDTGHEQFF
>TRBJ2-7|TRBV28
CASSQPTGINEQYF
>TRBJ2-1|TRBV29-1
CSVETPDTEDNEQFF
>TRBJ2-7|TRBV10-3
CAISELGLAGNDYEQYF
>TRBJ2-7|TRBV12-3/TRBV12-4
CASSLSWHEQYF
>TRBJ2-7|TRBV20-1
CSANPGVGRIYEQYF
>TRBJ2-1|TRBV19
CASSLDGSSYNEQFF
>TRBJ2-5|TRBV4-1
CASSQAPRGQETQYF
>TRBJ1-2|TRBV12-3/TRBV12-4
CASSPRTGAHRGYTF
>TRBJ2-7|TRBV29-1
CSVETGTEAREYEQYF
>TRBJ1-5|TRBV28
CASSLFGQGHQPQHF
>TRBJ2-1|TRBV2
CASTNWGGAVHEQFF